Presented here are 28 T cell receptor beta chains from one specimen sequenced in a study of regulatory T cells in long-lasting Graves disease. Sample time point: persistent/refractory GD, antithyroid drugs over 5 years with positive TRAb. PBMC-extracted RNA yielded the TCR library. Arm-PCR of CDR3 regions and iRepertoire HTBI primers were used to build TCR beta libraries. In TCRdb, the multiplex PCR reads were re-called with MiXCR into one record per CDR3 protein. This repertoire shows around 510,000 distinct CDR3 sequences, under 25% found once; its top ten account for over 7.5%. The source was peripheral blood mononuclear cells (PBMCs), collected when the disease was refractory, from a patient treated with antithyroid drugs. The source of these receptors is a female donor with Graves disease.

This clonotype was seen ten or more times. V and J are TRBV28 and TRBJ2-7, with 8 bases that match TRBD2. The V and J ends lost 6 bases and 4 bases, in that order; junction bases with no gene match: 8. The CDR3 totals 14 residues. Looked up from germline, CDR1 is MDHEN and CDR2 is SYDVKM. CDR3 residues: CASRRQREYYEQYF. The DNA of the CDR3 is TGTGCCAGCAGACGCCAGCGGGAGTATTACGAGCAGTACTTC. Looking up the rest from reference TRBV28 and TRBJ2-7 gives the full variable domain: DVKVTQSSRYLVKRTGEKVFLECVQDMDHENMFWYRQDPGLGLRLIYFSYDVKMKEKGDIPEGYSVSREKKERFSLILESASTNQTSMYLCASRRQREYYEQYFGPGTRLTVT.

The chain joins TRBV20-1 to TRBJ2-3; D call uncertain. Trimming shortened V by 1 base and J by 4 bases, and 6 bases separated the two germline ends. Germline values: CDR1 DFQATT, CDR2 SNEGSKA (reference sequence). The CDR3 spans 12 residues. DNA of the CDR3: TGCAGTGCTAGAGGGCTGGCAGATACGCAGTATTTT. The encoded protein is CSARGLADTQYF.

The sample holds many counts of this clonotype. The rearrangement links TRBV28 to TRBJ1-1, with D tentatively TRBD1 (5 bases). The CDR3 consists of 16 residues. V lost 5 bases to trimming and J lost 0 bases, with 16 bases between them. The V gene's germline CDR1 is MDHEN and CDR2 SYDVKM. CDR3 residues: CASSRFPQGLNTEAFF. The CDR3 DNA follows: TGTGCCAGCAGTCGATTCCCCCAGGGTCTGAACACTGAAGCTTTCTTT.

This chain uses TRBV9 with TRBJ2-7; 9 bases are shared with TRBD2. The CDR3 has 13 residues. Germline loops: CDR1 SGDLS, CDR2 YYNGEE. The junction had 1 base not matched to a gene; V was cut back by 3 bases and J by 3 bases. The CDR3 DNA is TGTGCCAGCAGCGGGACTAGCGACTACGAGCAGTACTTC. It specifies CASSGTSDYEQYF.

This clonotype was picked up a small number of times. CDR3 nucleotides: TGCGCCAGTGGGACGTACGGGTCTTACGAGCAGTACTTC. Its translation: CASGTYGSYEQYF. The V gene is TRBV5-1, the J gene TRBJ2-7; D is perhaps TRBD1 or TRBD2 (5 bases each). The germline V and J ends were trimmed by 8 bases and 4 bases, with 16 bases remaining between them. CDR3 length: 13 residues. Per germline, CDR1 SGHRS and CDR2 YFSETQ. Full variable domain (outside the CDR3, taken from reference TRBV5-1 and TRBJ2-7): KAGVTQTPRYLIKTRGQQVTLSCSPISGHRSVSWYQQTPGQGLQFLFEYFSETQRNKGNFPGRFSGRQFSNSRSEMNVSTLELGDSALYLCASGTYGSYEQYFGPGTRLTVT.

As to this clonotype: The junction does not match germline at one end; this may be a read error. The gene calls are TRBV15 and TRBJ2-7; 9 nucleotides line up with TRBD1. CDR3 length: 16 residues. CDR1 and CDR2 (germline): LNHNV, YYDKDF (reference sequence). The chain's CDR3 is CVTSGHGTGPSYEQYF. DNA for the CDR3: TGTGTCACCAGCGGACACGGGACAGGGCCCTCCTACGAGCAGTACTTC.

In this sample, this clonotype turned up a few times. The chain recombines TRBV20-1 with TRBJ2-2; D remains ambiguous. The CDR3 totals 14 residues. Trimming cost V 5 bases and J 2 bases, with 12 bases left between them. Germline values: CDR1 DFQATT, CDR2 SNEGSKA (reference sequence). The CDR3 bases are TGCAGTGCTTTCCGACGGAGTAACACCGGGGAGCTGTTTTTT. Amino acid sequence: CSAFRRSNTGELFF.

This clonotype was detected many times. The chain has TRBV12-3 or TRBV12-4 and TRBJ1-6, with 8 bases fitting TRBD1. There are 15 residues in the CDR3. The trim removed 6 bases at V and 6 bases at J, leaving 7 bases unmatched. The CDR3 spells CASSKNRGSNSPLHF. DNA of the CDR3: TGTGCCAGCAGCAAGAACAGGGGGAGTAATTCACCCCTCCACTTT.

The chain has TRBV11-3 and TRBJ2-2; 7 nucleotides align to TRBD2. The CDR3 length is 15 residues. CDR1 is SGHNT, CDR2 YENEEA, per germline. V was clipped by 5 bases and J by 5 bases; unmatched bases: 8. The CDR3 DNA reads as TGTGCCAGCAGCCTCGACTCGCGGGGGACCGGGGAGCTGTTTTTT. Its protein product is CASSLDSRGTGELFF.

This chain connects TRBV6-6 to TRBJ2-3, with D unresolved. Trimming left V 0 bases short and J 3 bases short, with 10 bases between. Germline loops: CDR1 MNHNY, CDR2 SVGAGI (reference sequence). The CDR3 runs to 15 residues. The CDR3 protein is CASSYSPGDTDTQYF. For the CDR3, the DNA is TGTGCCAGCAGTTACTCCCCTGGGGATACAGATACGCAGTATTTT.

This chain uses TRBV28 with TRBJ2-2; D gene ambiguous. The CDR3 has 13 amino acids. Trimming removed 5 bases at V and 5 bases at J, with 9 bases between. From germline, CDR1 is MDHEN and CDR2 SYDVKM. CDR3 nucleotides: TGTGCCAGCAGTCTGTGGGATACCGGGGAGCTGTTTTTT. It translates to CASSLWDTGELFF.

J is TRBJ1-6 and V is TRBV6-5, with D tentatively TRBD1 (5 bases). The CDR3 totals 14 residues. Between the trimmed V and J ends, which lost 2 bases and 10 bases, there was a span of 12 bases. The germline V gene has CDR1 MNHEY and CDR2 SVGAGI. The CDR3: CASSYETRDSPLHF. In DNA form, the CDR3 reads TGTGCCAGCAGTTACGAGACACGGGACTCACCCCTCCACTTT.

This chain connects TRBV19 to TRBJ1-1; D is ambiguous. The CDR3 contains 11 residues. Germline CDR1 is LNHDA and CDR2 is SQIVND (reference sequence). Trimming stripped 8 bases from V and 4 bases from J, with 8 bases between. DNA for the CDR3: TGTGCCAGTTTAGCCGGCACTGAAGCTTTCTTT. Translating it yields CASLAGTEAFF.

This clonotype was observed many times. The CDR3 region has the DNA TGTGCCAGCAAGACTAGTTCCGTGGAGACCCAGTACTTC. Residues: CASKTSSVETQYF. This sequence joins TRBV12-3 or TRBV12-4 and TRBJ2-5; D is perhaps TRBD2 (6 bases). The CDR3 totals 13 residues. Trimming shortened V by 7 bases and J by 5 bases, and 14 bases separated the two germline ends.

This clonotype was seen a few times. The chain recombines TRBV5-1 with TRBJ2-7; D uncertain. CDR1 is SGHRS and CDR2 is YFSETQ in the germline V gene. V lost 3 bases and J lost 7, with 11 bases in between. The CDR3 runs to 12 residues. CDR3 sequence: CASSSNDGEQYF. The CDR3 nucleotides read TGCGCCAGCAGCTCCAATGACGGGGAGCAGTACTTC.

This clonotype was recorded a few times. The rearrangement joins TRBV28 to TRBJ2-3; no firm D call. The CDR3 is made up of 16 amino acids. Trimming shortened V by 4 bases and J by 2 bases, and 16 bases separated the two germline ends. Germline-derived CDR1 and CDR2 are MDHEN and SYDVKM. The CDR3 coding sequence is TGTGCCAGCAGTTCCTTTAGGGCGCGAGTCACAGATACGCAGTATTTT. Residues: CASSSFRARVTDTQYF.

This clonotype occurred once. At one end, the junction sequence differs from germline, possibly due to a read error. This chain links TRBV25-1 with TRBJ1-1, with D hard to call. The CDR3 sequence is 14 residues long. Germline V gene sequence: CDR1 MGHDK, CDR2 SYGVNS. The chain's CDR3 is CASSKMGGYTEALF. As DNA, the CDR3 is TGTGCCAGCAGCAAAATGGGAGGTTACACTGAAGCTCTCTTT.

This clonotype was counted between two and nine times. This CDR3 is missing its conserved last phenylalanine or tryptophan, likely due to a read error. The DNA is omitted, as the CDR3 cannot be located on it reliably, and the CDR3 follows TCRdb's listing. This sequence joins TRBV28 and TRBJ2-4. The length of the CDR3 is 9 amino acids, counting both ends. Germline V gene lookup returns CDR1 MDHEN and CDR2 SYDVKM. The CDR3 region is CASSLVGPL.

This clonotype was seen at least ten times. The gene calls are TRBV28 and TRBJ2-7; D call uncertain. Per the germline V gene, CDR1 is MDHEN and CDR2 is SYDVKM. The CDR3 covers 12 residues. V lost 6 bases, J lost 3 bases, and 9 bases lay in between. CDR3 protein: CASSLPVYEQYF. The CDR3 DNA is TGTGCCAGCAGCTTGCCGGTCTACGAGCAGTACTTC.

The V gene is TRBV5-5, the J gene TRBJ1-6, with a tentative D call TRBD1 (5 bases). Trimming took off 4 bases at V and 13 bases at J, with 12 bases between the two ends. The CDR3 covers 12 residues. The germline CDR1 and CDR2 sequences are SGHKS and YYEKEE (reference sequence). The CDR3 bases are TGTGCCAGCAGCCCCGGGACTCTCCCCCTCCACTTT. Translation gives CASSPGTLPLHF.

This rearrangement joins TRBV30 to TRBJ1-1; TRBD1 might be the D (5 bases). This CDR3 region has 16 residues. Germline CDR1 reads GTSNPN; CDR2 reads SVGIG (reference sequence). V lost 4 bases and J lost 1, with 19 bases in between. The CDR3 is CAWTSSSRGENTEAFF. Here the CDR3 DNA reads TGTGCCTGGACTTCTTCTTCTAGGGGAGAGAACACTGAAGCTTTCTTT.

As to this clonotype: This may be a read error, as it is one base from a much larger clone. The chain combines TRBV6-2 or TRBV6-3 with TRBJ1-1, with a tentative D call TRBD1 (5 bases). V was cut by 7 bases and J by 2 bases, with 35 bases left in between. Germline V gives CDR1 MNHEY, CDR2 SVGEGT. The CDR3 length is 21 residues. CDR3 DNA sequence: TGTGCCAGCACCCCGAAGCGCGGGAGGGCCTACCCGGCGGGGGGAAACACTGAAGCTTTCTTT. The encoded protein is CASTPKRGRAYPAGGNTEAFF.

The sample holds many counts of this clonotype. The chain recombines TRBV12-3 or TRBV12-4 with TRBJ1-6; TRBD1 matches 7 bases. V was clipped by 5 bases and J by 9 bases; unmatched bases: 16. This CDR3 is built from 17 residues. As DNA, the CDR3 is TGTGCCAGCAGTCGCCCGACCTGGACAGGAGAATCTTCACCCCTCCACTTT. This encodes CASSRPTWTGESSPLHF.

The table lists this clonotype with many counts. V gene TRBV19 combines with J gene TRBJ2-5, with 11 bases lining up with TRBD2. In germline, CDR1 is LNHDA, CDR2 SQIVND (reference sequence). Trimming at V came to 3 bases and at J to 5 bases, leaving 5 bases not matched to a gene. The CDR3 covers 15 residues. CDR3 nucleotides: TGTGCCAGTAGTATGGGGACTAGCGGCTTGGAGACCCAGTACTTC. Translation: CASSMGTSGLETQYF.

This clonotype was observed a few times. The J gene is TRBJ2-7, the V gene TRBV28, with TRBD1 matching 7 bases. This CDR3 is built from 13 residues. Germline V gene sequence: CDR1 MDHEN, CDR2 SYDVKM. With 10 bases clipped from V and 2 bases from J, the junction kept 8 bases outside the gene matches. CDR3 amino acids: CATRGGSPYEQYF. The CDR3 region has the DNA TGTGCCACCCGAGGGGGCAGCCCCTACGAGCAGTACTTC.

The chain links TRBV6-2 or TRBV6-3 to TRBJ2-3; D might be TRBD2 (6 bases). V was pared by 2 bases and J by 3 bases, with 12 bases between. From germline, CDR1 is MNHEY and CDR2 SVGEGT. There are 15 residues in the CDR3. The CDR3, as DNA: TGTGCCAGCAGTTACGTGGGAGGTAAAACAGATACGCAGTATTTT. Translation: CASSYVGGKTDTQYF.

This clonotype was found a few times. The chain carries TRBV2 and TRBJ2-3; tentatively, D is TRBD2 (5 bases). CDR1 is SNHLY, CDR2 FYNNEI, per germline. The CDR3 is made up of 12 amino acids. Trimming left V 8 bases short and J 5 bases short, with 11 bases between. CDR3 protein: CASWETKDTQYF. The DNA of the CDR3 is TGTGCCAGCTGGGAGACTAAAGATACGCAGTATTTT.

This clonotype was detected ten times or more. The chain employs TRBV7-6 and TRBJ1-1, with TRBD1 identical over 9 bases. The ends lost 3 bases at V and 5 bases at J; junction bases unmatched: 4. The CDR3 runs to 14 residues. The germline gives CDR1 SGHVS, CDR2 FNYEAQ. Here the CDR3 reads CASSLTGGLTEAFF. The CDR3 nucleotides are TGTGCCAGCAGCTTGACAGGGGGATTGACTGAAGCTTTCTTT.